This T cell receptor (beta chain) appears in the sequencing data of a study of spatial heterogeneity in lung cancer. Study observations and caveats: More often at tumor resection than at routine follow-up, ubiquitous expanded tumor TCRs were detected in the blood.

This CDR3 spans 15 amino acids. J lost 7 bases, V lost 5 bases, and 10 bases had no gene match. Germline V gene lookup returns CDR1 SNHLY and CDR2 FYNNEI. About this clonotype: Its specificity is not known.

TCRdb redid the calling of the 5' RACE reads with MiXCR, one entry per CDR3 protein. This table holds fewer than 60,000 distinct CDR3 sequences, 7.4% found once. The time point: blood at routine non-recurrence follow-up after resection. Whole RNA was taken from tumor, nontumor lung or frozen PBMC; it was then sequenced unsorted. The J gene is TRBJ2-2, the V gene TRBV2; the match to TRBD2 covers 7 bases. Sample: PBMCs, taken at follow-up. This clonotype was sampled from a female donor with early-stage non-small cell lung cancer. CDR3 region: CASSLTGTTNGELFF. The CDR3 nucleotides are TGTGCCAGCAGTCTCACCGGGACTACCAACGGGGAGCTGTTTTTT.